The entry below describes one T cell receptor beta chain. Its target is not known. Germline V gene sequence: CDR1 MNHEY, CDR2 SMNVEV (reference sequence). This CDR3 is 16 amino acids long. Trimming at V came to 2 bases and at J to 4 bases, leaving 5 bases not matched to a gene. PCR used 60 Vbeta primers and 13 Jbeta primers. The protocol was immunoSEQ multiplex PCR, while the TCRdb copy is restricted to in-frame clones and leaves out a portion. This sample yields some 140,000 clones, of which over 60% are seen a single time; around 3.1% belongs to the top ten. This entry belongs to a study of cytomegalovirus exposure and HLA in healthy donors. General study findings and limits: Most TCR beta V segments were productive about 87% or about 30% of the time in an earlier analysis.

The specimen sequenced was PBMCs. The chain combines TRBV27 with TRBJ2-1, with 10 bases aligning to TRBD2. This TCR was sampled from a man aged 35 to 55 in good health and CMV-seronegative. CDR3 amino acids: CASSLGTSVSYNEQFF. Here the CDR3 DNA reads TGTGCCAGCAGTTTAGGGACTAGCGTAAGTTACAATGAGCAGTTCTTC.